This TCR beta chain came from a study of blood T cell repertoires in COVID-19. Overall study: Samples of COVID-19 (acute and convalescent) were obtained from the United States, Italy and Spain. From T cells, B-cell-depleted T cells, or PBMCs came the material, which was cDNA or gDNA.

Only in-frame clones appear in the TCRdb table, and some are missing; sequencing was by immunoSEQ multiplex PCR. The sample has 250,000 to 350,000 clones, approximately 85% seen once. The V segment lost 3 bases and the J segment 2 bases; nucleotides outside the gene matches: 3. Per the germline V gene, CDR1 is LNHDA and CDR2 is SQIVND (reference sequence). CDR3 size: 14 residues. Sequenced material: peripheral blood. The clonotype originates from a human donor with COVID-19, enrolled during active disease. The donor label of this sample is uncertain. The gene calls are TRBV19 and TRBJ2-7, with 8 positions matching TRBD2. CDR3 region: CASSMSGGTYEQYF. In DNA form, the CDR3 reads TGTGCCAGTAGTATGAGCGGGGGTACCTACGAGCAGTACTTC. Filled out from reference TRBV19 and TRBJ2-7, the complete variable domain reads DGGITQSPKYLFRKEGQNVTLSCEQNLNHDAMYWYRQDPGQGLRLIYYSQIVNDFQKGDIAEGYSVSREKKESFPLTVTSAQKNPTAFYLCASSMSGGTYEQYFGPGTRLTVT.